This passage covers 9 T cell receptor beta chains from one sample sequenced in a study of blood T cell repertoires in COVID-19. Profiled with immunoSEQ multiplex PCR; TCRdb holds only in-frame clones, not every one. The data show roughly 300,000 clones, about 84% seen once. The sequenced material came from peripheral blood. These receptors were taken from a woman between 50 and 59 years old with acute or convalescent COVID-19.

This clone was seen only once. J is TRBJ2-5 and V is TRBV7-8; no clear D gene. V shed 4 bases and J shed 4 bases, with 4 bases lying between them. Looked up from germline, CDR1 is SGHVS and CDR2 is FQNEAQ. The CDR3 runs 11 residues. CDR3 bases: TGTGCCAGCAGCTCCATAGAGACCCAGTACTTC. Translation: CASSSIETQYF.

V is TRBV10-3 and J is TRBJ2-1; D possibly corresponds to TRBD2 (6 bases). The CDR3 loop spans 14 amino acids. Germline CDR1 is ENHRY and CDR2 is SYGVKD. The V end was cut by 4 bases, the J end by 7 bases, with 14 bases between. CDR3 residues: CAISARAEGNEQFF. In nucleotides, the CDR3 is TGTGCCATCAGTGCTCGAGCGGAGGGAAATGAGCAGTTCTTC.

The chain links TRBV2 to TRBJ1-5, with D unclear. V lost 3 bases and J 4 bases, leaving 13 bases between the germline ends. Germline-derived CDR1 and CDR2 are SNHLY and FYNNEI. The CDR3 contains 15 residues. CDR3 in DNA: TGTGCCAGCAGTGAGCGGGTTGACCCGAATCAGCCCCAGCATTTT. It encodes CASSERVDPNQPQHF.

This clone was detected only once. The V and J genes are TRBV7-3 and TRBJ1-4; 10 nucleotides line up with TRBD1. The germline gives CDR1 SGHTA, CDR2 FQGTGA. The CDR3 is 14 amino acids. With V trimmed by 5 bases and J by 6 bases, 3 bases remained unmatched. CDR3 DNA sequence: TGTGCCAGCAGCCGGGACAGGGGCCATGAAAAACTGTTTTTT. Translated: CASSRDRGHEKLFF.

This clone has only one observation. The chain employs TRBV7-3 and TRBJ2-3; D is ambiguous. The CDR3 is 11 amino acids. The V and J ends lost 4 bases and 6 bases respectively, with 5 bases between them. Germline CDR1 is SGHTA and CDR2 is FQGTGA. The CDR3 loop reads CASSSRDTQYF. In nucleotides, the CDR3 is TGTGCCAGCAGCTCCAGGGATACGCAGTATTTT.

This clone was found once. This chain connects TRBV7-9 to TRBJ2-6, with D hard to call. Deletions cut 1 base from V and 12 bases from J, with 13 bases between. The length of the CDR3 is 14 residues. CDR1 is SEHNR, CDR2 FQNEAQ, per germline (reference sequence). The CDR3 region has the DNA TGTGCCAGCAGCTTAGACGGGTTGGGTTTCGTCCTGACTTTC. Encoded protein: CASSLDGLGFVLTF.

The chain employs TRBV5-1 and TRBJ1-2, with TRBD1 matching over 7 bases. This CDR3 has 15 amino acids. Losses at the gene ends were 0 bases for V and 3 bases for J; bases not matched to a gene: 5. Per the germline V gene, CDR1 is SGHRS and CDR2 is YFSETQ. The DNA of the CDR3 is TGCGCCAGCAGCTTGGGCTCAGGGGGTCACTATGGCTACACCTTC. Its protein product is CASSLGSGGHYGYTF. The complete variable domain, with remaining parts taken from reference TRBV5-1 and TRBJ1-2, reads KAGVTQTPRYLIKTRGQQVTLSCSPISGHRSVSWYQQTPGQGLQFLFEYFSETQRNKGNFPGRFSGRQFSNSRSEMNVSTLELGDSALYLCASSLGSGGHYGYTFGSGTRLTVV.

The chain employs TRBV15 and TRBJ1-2; possible D gene TRBD1, 5 bases. Per the germline V gene, CDR1 is LNHNV and CDR2 is YYDKDF (reference sequence). Trimming removed 2 bases at V and 7 bases at J, with 14 bases between. The CDR3 runs to 14 residues. The CDR3 sequence: CATSRQGAPAGYTF. DNA of the CDR3: TGTGCCACCAGCAGACAGGGTGCCCCCGCTGGCTACACCTTC.

This clone was counted once. The J gene is TRBJ1-4, the V gene TRBV6-5, with 7 bases aligning to TRBD1. There are 15 residues in the CDR3. The J segment lost 8 bases and the V segment lost 8 bases, leaving 14 bases of the junction unmatched. Germline CDR1 is MNHEY and CDR2 is SVGAGI. DNA for the CDR3: TGTGCCAGCGGAGGACGTGACAGGGCTGGGGAAAAACTGTTTTTT. This gives the protein CASGGRDRAGEKLFF.